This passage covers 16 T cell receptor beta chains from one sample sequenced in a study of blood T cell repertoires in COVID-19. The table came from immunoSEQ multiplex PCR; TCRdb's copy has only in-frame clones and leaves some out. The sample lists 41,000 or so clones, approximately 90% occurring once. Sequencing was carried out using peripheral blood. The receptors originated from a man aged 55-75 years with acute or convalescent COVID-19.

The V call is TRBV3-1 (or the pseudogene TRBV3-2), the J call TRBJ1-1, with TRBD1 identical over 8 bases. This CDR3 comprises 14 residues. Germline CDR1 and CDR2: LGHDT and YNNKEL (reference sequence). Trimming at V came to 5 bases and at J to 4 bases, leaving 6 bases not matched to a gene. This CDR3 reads CASSKAGQGTEAFF. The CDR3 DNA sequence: TGTGCCAGCAGCAAAGCCGGACAGGGCACTGAAGCTTTCTTT.

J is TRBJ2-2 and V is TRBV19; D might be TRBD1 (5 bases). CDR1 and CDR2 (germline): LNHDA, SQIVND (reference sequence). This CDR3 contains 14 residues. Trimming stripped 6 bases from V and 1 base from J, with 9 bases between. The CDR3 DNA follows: TGTGCCAGTAGCGCCGGACAGAACACCGGGGAGCTGTTTTTT. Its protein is CASSAGQNTGELFF.

CDR3 nucleotides: TGCGCCAGCAGGTTAATACAGGGGATGGACGAGCAGTACTTC. Protein sequence: CASRLIQGMDEQYF. The rearrangement joins TRBV5-1 to TRBJ2-7; TRBD1 aligns across 7 bases. The CDR3 spans 14 residues. Germline CDR1 SGHRS, CDR2 YFSETQ. With 5 bases clipped from V and 5 bases from J, the junction kept 10 bases outside the gene matches. The variable domain in full, completed from reference TRBV5-1 and TRBJ2-7, reads KAGVTQTPRYLIKTRGQQVTLSCSPISGHRSVSWYQQTPGQGLQFLFEYFSETQRNKGNFPGRFSGRQFSNSRSEMNVSTLELGDSALYLCASRLIQGMDEQYFGPGTRLTVT.

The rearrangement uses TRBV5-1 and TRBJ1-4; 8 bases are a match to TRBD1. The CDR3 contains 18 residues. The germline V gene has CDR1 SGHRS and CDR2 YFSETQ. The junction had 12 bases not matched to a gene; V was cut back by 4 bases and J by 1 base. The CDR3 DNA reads TGCGCCAGCAGCCTCCCCCCGGGACAGGATAGAACTAATGAAAAACTGTTTTTT. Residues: CASSLPPGQDRTNEKLFF.

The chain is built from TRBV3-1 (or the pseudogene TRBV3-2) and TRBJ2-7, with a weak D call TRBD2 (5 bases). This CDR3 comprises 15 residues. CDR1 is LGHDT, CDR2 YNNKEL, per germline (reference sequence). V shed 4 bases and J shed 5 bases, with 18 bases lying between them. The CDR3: CASSRTPRASHEQYF. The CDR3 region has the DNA TGTGCCAGCAGCCGAACTCCGAGGGCATCCCACGAGCAGTACTTC.

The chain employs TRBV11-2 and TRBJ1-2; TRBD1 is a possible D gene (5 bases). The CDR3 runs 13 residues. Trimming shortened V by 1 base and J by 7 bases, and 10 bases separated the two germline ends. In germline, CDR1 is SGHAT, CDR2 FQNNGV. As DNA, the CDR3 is TGTGCCAGCAGCTTAGCGGGCGGGGGTGGCTACACCTTC. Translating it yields CASSLAGGGGYTF. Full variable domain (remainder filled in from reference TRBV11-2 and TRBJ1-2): EAGVAQSPRYKIIEKRQSVAFWCNPISGHATLYWYQQILGQGPKLLIQFQNNGVVDDSQLPKDRFSAERLKGVDSTLKIQPAKLEDSAVYLCASSLAGGGGYTFGSGTRLTVV.

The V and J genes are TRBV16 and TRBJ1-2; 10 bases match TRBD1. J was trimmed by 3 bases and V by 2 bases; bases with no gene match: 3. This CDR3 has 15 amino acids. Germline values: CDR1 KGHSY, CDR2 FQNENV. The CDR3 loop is CASSQQGTGDYGYTF. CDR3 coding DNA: TGTGCCAGCAGCCAACAGGGGACAGGGGACTATGGCTACACCTTC.

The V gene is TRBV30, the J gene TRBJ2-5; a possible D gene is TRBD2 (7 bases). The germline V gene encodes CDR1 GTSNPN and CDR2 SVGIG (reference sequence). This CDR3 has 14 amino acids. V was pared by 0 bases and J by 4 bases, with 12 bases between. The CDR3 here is CAWSVGGGAETQYF. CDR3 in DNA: TGTGCCTGGAGTGTAGGTGGGGGGGCAGAGACCCAGTACTTC. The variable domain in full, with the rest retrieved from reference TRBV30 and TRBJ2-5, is SQTIHQWPATLVQPVGSPLSLECTVEGTSNPNLYWYRQAAGRGLQLLFYSVGIGQISSEVPQNLSASRPQDRQFILSSKKLLLSDSGFYLCAWSVGGGAETQYFGPGTRLLVL.

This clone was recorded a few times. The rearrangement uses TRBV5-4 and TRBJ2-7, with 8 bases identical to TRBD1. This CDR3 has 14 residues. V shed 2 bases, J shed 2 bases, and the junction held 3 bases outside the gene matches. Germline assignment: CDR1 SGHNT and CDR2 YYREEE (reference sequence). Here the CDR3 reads CASSFEQGAYEQYF. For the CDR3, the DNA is TGTGCCAGCAGCTTTGAACAGGGGGCCTACGAGCAGTACTTC.

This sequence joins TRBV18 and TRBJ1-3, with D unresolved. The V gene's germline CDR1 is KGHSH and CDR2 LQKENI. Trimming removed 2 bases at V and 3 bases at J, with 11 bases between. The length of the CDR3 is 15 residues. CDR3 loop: CASSPNRFDGNTIYF. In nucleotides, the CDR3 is TGTGCCAGCTCACCAAACAGATTTGATGGAAACACCATATATTTT.

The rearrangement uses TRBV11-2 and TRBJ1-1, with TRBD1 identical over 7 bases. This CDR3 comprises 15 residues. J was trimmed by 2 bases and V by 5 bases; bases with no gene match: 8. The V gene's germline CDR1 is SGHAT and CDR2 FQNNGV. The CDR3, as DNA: TGTGCCAGCAGCCCGTGGACAGGCCCCAACACTGAAGCTTTCTTT. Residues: CASSPWTGPNTEAFF.

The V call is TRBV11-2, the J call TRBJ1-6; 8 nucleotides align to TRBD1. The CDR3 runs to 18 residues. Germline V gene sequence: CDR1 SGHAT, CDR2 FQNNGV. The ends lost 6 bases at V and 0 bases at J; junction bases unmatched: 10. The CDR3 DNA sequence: TGTGCCAGCAGACCCGGGACAGGATCTGGCTCCTATAATTCACCCCTCCACTTT. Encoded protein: CASRPGTGSGSYNSPLHF.

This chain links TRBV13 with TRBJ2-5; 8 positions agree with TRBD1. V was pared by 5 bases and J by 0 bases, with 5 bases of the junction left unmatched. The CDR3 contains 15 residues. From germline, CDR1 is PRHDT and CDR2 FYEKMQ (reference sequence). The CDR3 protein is CASSGRQGYQETQYF. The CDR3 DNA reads TGTGCCAGCAGCGGAAGACAGGGGTACCAAGAGACCCAGTACTTC.

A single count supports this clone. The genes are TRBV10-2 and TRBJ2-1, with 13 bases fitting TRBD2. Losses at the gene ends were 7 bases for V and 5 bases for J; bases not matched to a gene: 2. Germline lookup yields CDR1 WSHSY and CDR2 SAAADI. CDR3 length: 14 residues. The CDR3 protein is CASKTSGGHNEQFF. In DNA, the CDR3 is TGCGCCAGCAAGACTAGCGGGGGGCACAATGAGCAGTTCTTC.

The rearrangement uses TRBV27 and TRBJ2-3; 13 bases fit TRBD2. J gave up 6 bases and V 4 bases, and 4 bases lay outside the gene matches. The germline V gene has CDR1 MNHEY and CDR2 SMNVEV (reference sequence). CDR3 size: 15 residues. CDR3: CASSSGTSGMDTQYF. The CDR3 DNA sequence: TGTGCCAGCAGTTCAGGGACTAGCGGGATGGATACGCAGTATTTT.

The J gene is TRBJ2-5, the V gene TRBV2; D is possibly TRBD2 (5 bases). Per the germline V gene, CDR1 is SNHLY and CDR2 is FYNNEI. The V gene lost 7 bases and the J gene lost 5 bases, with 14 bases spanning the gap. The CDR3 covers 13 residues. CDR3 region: CASTSGRRETQYF. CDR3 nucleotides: TGTGCCAGCACCTCGGGAAGACGGGAGACCCAGTACTTC.